Following are 24 T cell receptor beta chains from one sample sequenced in a study of OX40 agonist ivuxolimab in advanced cancers. TCRdb's copy holds only in-frame clones and misses some; the assay was immunoSEQ multiplex PCR. The repertoire has around 69,000 clones, roughly 83% of them found once; the top ten carry 0.55% to 0.8%. The specimen comprised CD4+ or CD8+ T cells sorted from blood, sampled in a trial of the OX40 agonist ivuxolimab. These receptors all stem from an adult with an advanced solid tumor such as melanoma, head and neck, liver or kidney cancer.

This clone was found once. The V call is TRBV2, the J call TRBJ2-3; 12 nucleotides line up with TRBD2. CDR1 SNHLY and CDR2 FYNNEI come from the germline V gene. V lost 6 bases, J lost 11 bases, and 12 bases stayed unmatched. The CDR3 spans 15 residues. CDR3 sequence (DNA): TGTGCCAGCAGGCCCCTAGCGGGGGGGCCAGCGGGGCAGTATTTT. Its translation: CASRPLAGGPAGQYF.

A single count supports this clone. This chain links TRBV5-1 with TRBJ2-3; a weak D match, TRBD1 (5 bases). The CDR3 totals 15 residues. Germline CDR1 is SGHRS and CDR2 is YFSETQ. V was pared by 0 bases and J by 0 bases, with 8 bases between. In DNA, the CDR3 is TGCGCCAGCAGCTTGGACCAGGGTAGCACAGATACGCAGTATTTT. It specifies CASSLDQGSTDTQYF.

This rearrangement joins TRBV5-1 to TRBJ1-4; the match to TRBD1 covers 8 bases. In germline, CDR1 is SGHRS, CDR2 YFSETQ. The CDR3 length is 15 residues. Losses at the gene ends were 1 base for V and 3 bases for J; bases not matched to a gene: 2. CDR3 loop: CASSLQGAANEKLFF. The CDR3 nucleotides are TGCGCCAGCAGCTTGCAGGGGGCCGCTAATGAAAAACTGTTTTTT.

The CDR3 is CASSESGGYTDTQYF. The DNA of the CDR3 is TGCGCCAGCAGCGAAAGCGGGGGGTACACAGATACGCAGTATTTT. The rearrangement links TRBV5-1 to TRBJ2-3, with TRBD2 identical over 9 bases. Germline-derived CDR1 and CDR2 are SGHRS and YFSETQ. The CDR3 has 15 amino acids. J lost 2 bases, V lost 4 bases, and 5 bases had no gene match.

V and J are TRBV7-6 and TRBJ2-1; D may match TRBD1 or TRBD2 (5 bases each). The CDR3 contains 17 residues. Germline CDR1 is SGHVS and CDR2 is FNYEAQ. The germline V and J ends were trimmed by 3 bases and 3 bases, with 18 bases remaining between them. CDR3 bases: TGTGCCAGCAGCTTCGGGGACCCGAGAAGGCTCTACAATGAGCAGTTCTTC. Its protein product is CASSFGDPRRLYNEQFF.

This clone has a single count. The rearrangement joins TRBV6-1 to TRBJ2-7, with D uncertain. Per germline, CDR1 MNHNS and CDR2 SASEGT. The V end lost 6 bases, the J end lost 5 bases, and 11 bases lay between the germline ends. The CDR3 contains 12 residues. CDR3 in DNA: TGTGCCAGCAGGCCCCTGGGCGACGAGCAGTACTTC. Protein: CASRPLGDEQYF.

The chain carries TRBV6-4 and TRBJ1-1; D not certain. The CDR3 is 13 residues long. V lost 0 bases to trimming and J lost 13 bases, with 15 bases between them. CDR1 is MRHNA, CDR2 SNTAGT, per germline. CDR3 bases: TGTGCCAGCAGTGACTCGTACGGAGGGTTGAGTTTCTTT. Its translation is CASSDSYGGLSFF.

There are a few counts of this clone. V gene TRBV7-7 combines with J gene TRBJ2-1, with TRBD1 as a possible D gene (5 bases). Germline CDR1 reads SSHAT; CDR2 reads FNYEAQ (reference sequence). V lost 3 bases and J lost 5, with 8 bases in between. The CDR3 extends over 13 amino acids. CDR3 protein: CASSFDRDNEQFF. In DNA form, the CDR3 reads TGTGCCAGCAGCTTCGACAGAGACAATGAGCAGTTCTTC. Based on the CDR3 plus reference TRBV7-7 and TRBJ2-1, the full variable domain is GAGVSQSPRYKVTKRGQDVTLRCDPISSHATLYWYQQALGQGPEFLTYFNYEAQPDKSGLPSDRFSAERPEGSISTLTIQRTEQRDSAMYRCASSFDRDNEQFFGPGTRLTVL.

This clone has only a few counts. The chain links TRBV5-6 to TRBJ1-1, with D perhaps matching TRBD1 (5 bases). Between the trimmed V and J ends, which lost 3 bases and 6 bases, there was a span of 15 bases. Germline V gene sequence: CDR1 SGHDT, CDR2 YYEEEE. CDR3 length equals 14 residues. The CDR3 bases are TGTGCCAGCAGCTCCCTCCCTACGGGGGCTGAAGCTTTCTTT. Amino acid sequence: CASSSLPTGAEAFF.

The V call is TRBV2, the J call TRBJ2-3; a possible D gene is TRBD2 (5 bases). Per the germline V gene, CDR1 is SNHLY and CDR2 is FYNNEI. This CDR3 is 13 amino acids long. V gave up 6 bases and J gave up 6 bases, with 13 bases separating them. The CDR3 DNA reads as TGTGCCAGCAGGACGGACTCTCGGGATACGCAGTATTTT. It is translated as CASRTDSRDTQYF.

The chain combines TRBV14 with TRBJ2-3; D is uncertain. Trimming took 4 bases from V and 8 from J, leaving 13 bases between them. Germline V gene sequence: CDR1 SGHDN, CDR2 FVKESK. This CDR3 is built from 13 residues. CDR3 amino acids: CASSPVHGGTQYF. DNA for the CDR3: TGTGCCAGCAGCCCGGTTCATGGCGGTACGCAGTATTTT.

The chain has TRBV21-1 and TRBJ1-1. TRBV21-1 represents a pseudogene. This CDR3 region has 14 residues. CDR3 protein: CASSGRTVNTEAFF. CDR3 DNA sequence: TGTGCCAGCAGCGGGAGGACAGTGAACACTGAAGCTTTCTTT.

A single count supports this clone. CDR3 DNA: TGTGCCAGCAGCTGGGCGACAGGGAACACCGGGGAGCTGTTTTTT. As protein: CASSWATGNTGELFF. J is TRBJ2-2 and V is TRBV5-6, with D perhaps matching TRBD1 (6 bases). V was trimmed by 3 bases and J by 1 base, leaving 10 bases between them. The CDR3 has 15 residues. Germline CDR1 SGHDT, CDR2 YYEEEE.

The V gene is TRBV6-5, the J gene TRBJ2-1; weak D call: TRBD2 (6 bases). The germline V gene has CDR1 MNHEY and CDR2 SVGAGI. V gave up 8 bases and J gave up 5 bases, with 16 bases separating them. This CDR3 region has 14 residues. In DNA form, the CDR3 reads TGTGCCAGCGCTAGGGTCGGGGGTGACAATGAGCAGTTCTTC. Encoded protein: CASARVGGDNEQFF.

This rearrangement joins TRBV7-9 to TRBJ2-2, with a weak D call TRBD2 (6 bases). The germline gives CDR1 SEHNR, CDR2 FQNEAQ (reference sequence). Trimming removed 2 bases from V and 7 bases from J, with 14 bases in between. The CDR3 is made up of 15 amino acids. The CDR3 DNA reads TGTGCCAGCAGCTTAAGGGACTTTTACAGCGGGGAGCTGTTTTTT. Amino acid sequence: CASSLRDFYSGELFF.

The CDR3 is CATGGVCSGNTIYF. The CDR3 DNA sequence: TGTGCCACTGGAGGGGTCTGCTCTGGAAACACCATATATTTT. The chain couples TRBV6-4 to TRBJ1-3; tentatively, D is TRBD1 (5 bases). The CDR3 loop spans 14 amino acids. V was trimmed by 10 bases and J by 0 bases, leaving 13 bases between them. Germline CDR1 and CDR2: MRHNA and SNTAGT.

This chain links TRBV10-3 with TRBJ2-7; the match to TRBD1 covers 11 bases. In germline, CDR1 is ENHRY, CDR2 SYGVKD. The CDR3 runs to 15 residues. Unmatched junction bases numbered 11, after V lost 4 bases and J lost 9 bases. CDR3 residues: CAISARDRGIQGQYF. Written as DNA, the CDR3 is TGTGCCATCAGTGCCCGGGACAGGGGGATTCAGGGGCAGTACTTC.

The chain couples TRBV10-3 to TRBJ1-2; D is unclear. CDR3 length equals 13 residues. V was trimmed by 8 bases and J by 5 bases, leaving 15 bases between them. Germline CDR1 and CDR2: ENHRY and SYGVKD. The CDR3 coding sequence is TGTGCCATCTCAACCCCACAGACATATGGCTACACCTTC. Residues: CAISTPQTYGYTF.

V gene TRBV21-1 combines with J gene TRBJ2-3; whether TRBD2, the table's D call, matches the DNA was not checked. TRBV21-1 is labeled a pseudogene. CDR3 size: 16 residues. This CDR3 reads CASSKRPGIGTDTQYF. Written as DNA, the CDR3 is TGTGCCAGCAGCAAAAGGCCCGGGATTGGGACAGATACGCAGTATTTT.

The chain couples TRBV7-8 to TRBJ1-2; the D is unclear. Germline V gene lookup returns CDR1 SGHVS and CDR2 FQNEAQ. Trimming took off 8 bases at V and 0 bases at J, with 13 bases between the two ends. This CDR3 has 14 amino acids. CDR3 in amino acids: CASAGVAANYGYTF. As DNA, the CDR3 is TGTGCCAGCGCGGGAGTGGCAGCTAACTATGGCTACACCTTC.

The rearrangement joins TRBV5-5 to TRBJ2-7; D remains ambiguous. Per germline, CDR1 SGHKS and CDR2 YYEKEE (reference sequence). This CDR3 region has 13 residues. V was trimmed by 0 bases and J by 3 bases, leaving 7 bases between them. The CDR3 protein is CASSLGHLYEQYF. As DNA, the CDR3 is TGTGCCAGCAGCTTGGGGCATCTCTACGAGCAGTACTTC.

The CDR3 protein is CASGTGWNTIYF. The CDR3 DNA reads as TGTGCCAGCGGAACGGGGTGGAACACCATATATTTT. The chain joins TRBV27 to TRBJ1-3; D not resolved. This CDR3 is 12 amino acids long. Looked up from germline, CDR1 is MNHEY and CDR2 is SMNVEV (reference sequence). The V end was cut by 8 bases, the J end by 7 bases, with 12 bases between.

CDR3 nucleotide sequence: TGTGCCAGCTCACCACAAGGAACCGGACAGGTTATATACAATGAGCAGTTCTTC. Its protein is CASSPQGTGQVIYNEQFF. The chain uses TRBV18 and TRBJ2-1; 7 bases are a match to TRBD1. The germline gives CDR1 KGHSH, CDR2 LQKENI. CDR3 length: 18 residues. The junction had 13 bases not matched to a gene; V was cut back by 1 base and J by 4 bases.

V gene TRBV6-5 combines with J gene TRBJ2-1; TRBD2 is a possible D gene (6 bases). Germline V gives CDR1 MNHEY, CDR2 SVGAGI. The CDR3 has 11 residues. V lost 8 bases and J lost 9, with 11 bases in between. The CDR3 loop reads CASASAGEQFF. CDR3 nucleotide sequence: TGTGCCAGCGCTAGCGCGGGTGAGCAGTTCTTC.